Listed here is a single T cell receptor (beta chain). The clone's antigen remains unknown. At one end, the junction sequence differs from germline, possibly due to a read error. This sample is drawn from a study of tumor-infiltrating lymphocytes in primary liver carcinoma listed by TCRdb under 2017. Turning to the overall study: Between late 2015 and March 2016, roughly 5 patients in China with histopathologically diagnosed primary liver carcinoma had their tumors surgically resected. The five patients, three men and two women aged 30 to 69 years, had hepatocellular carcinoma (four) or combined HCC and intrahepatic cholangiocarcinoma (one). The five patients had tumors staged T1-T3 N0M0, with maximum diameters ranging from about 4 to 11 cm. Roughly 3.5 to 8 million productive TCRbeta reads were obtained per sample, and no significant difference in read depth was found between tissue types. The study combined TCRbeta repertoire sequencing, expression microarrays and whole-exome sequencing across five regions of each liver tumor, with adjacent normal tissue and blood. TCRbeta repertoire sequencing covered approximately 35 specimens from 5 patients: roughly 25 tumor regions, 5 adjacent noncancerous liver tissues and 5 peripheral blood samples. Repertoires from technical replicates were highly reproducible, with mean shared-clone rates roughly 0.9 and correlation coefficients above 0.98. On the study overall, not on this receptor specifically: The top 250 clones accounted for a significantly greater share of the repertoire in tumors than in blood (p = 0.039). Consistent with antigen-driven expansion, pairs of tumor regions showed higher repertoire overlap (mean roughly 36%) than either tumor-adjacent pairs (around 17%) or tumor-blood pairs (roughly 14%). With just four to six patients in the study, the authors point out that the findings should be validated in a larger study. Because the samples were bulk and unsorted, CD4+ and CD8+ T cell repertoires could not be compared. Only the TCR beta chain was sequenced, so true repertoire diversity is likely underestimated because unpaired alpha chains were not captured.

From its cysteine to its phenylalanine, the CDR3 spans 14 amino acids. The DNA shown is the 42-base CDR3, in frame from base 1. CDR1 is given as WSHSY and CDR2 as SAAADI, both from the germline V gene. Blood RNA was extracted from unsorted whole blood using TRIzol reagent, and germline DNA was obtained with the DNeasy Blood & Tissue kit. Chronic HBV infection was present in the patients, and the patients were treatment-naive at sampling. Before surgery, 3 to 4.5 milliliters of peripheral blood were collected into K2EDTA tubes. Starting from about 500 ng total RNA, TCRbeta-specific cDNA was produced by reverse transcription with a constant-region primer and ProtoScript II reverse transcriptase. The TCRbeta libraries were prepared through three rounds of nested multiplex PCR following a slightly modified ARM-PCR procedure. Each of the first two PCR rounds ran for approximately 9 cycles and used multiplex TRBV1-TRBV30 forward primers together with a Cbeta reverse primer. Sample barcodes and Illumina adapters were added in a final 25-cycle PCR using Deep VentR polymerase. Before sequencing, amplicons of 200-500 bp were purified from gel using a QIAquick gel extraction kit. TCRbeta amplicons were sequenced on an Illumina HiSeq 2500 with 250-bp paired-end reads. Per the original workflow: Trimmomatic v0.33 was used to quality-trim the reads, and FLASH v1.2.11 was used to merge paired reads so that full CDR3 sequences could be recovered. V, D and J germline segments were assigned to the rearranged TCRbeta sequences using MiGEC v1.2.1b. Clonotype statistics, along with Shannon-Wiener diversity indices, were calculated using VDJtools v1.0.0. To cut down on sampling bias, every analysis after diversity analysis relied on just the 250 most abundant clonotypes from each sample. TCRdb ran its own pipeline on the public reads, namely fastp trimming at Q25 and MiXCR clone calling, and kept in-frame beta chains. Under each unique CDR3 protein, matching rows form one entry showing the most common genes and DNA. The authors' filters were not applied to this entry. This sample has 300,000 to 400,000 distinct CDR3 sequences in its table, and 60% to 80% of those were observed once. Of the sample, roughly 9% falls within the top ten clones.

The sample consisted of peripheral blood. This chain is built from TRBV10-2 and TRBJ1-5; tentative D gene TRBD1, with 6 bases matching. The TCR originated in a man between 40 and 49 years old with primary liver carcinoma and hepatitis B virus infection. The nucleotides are TGCGCCACCAGTGAGGGGGGGTGGGATCAGCCCCACCATTTT. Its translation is CATSEGGWDQPHHF.